The rows below give T cell receptor beta chains drawn from one sample of a study of T cells expressing NK-cell markers. TCRdb re-called the 5' RACE reads and shows each CDR3 protein once, DNA omitted. Its listing shows about 150,000 distinct CDR3 sequences. The sequenced sample consisted of blood T cells: a sorted CD56 or NKG2C T cell subset, CD4+ or CD8+ T cells, or bulk PBMC T cells (not recorded which). These receptors came from a woman aged 50 to 65 in good health. CDR3s include the opening cysteine and the closing phenylalanine or tryptophan.

V,J,CDR3
TRBV4-1,TRBJ2-7,CASSQRERGSYEQYF
TRBV6-5,TRBJ2-3,CASSYSGRGTDTQYF
TRBV6-5,TRBJ2-1,CASSYSRNEQFF
TRBV7-9,TRBJ2-1,CASSLSKPEQFF
TRBV12-3/TRBV12-4,TRBJ2-1,CASSFPGGSYNEQFF
TRBV7-6,TRBJ1-1,CASSSTGAPNTEAFF
TRBV7-9,TRBJ2-1,CASSHHDYAQFF
TRBV20-1,TRBJ2-1,CSARDGTGVDEQFF
TRBV20-1,TRBJ1-1,CSARDYRGKNTEAFF
TRBV9,TRBJ2-3,CASSVREVPESTDTQYF
TRBV12-3/TRBV12-4,TRBJ2-7,CASSRRRYEQYF
TRBV4-1,TRBJ1-1,CASSQAQVGTEAFF
TRBV24-1,TRBJ2-1,CATSDNWATGGREYNEQFF
TRBV4-1,TRBJ2-7,CASSQGTGGAYEQYF
TRBV12-3/TRBV12-4,TRBJ2-1,CASSPEPGPPSYNEQFF
TRBV5-4,TRBJ2-5,CASSSGLAGLQETQYF
TRBV7-9,TRBJ2-7,CASSTFKGTSLEQYF
TRBV30,TRBJ2-3,CASNALAGDDTQYF
TRBV4-1,TRBJ2-1,CASSRISGSAYNEQFF
TRBV7-9,TRBJ2-5,CASSSSGLSETQYF
TRBV27,TRBJ1-1,CASTTFGQGDGEAFF
TRBV12-3/TRBV12-4,TRBJ1-2,CASSFADRGYGYTF
TRBV6-1,TRBJ1-5,CATSSAPGSNQPQHF
TRBV7-8,TRBJ1-5,CASSSDRRGGGGQPQHF
TRBV4-1,TRBJ1-5,CASSQATGYNQPQHF
TRBV13,TRBJ1-1,CASRPTRQGVEAFF
TRBV20-1,TRBJ1-5,CSARPIDSLQPQHF
TRBV24-1,TRBJ2-2,CATSDSDRGIAGELFF
TRBV20-1,TRBJ2-7,CSARDLGRETNEQYF
TRBV21-1,TRBJ1-6,CASSKRIFPNNSPLHF
TRBV6-6,TRBJ1-2,CASNEQGARGYTF
TRBV13,TRBJ2-1,CASSPPAGNEQFF
TRBV5-4,TRBJ2-5,CASSLWRGLETQYF
TRBV5-6,TRBJ2-1,CASSALAGVDEQFF
TRBV7-7,TRBJ2-5,CASSLSGRAQETQYF
TRBV20-1,TRBJ2-1,CSARDGRVGGGEQFF
TRBV29-1,TRBJ2-2,CSVEGAAPDVGELFF
TRBV30,TRBJ2-1,CAWFGGRGHEQFF
TRBV12-3/TRBV12-4,TRBJ2-2,CASSSVDHTGELFF
TRBV11-2,TRBJ2-1,CASSLGVGTAGNEQFF
TRBV5-1,TRBJ2-3,CASSLLGREATDTQYF
TRBV28,TRBJ2-7,CASRGTSGVTYEQYF
TRBV19,TRBJ1-3,CASSWTAPTDTIYF
TRBV7-9,TRBJ2-1,CASSPLVLEQFF
TRBV20-1,TRBJ2-3,CSASASGSRADTQYF
TRBV4-1,TRBJ2-7,CASSQLSGTSGTEQYF
TRBV4-1,TRBJ2-7,CASSQVVAGNEQYF
TRBV13,TRBJ2-1,CASSLFVLGPEQFF
TRBV6-5,TRBJ2-1,CASSYSSGRAGEQFF
TRBV3-1,TRBJ2-3,CASSPLFGTDTQYF
TRBV24-1,TRBJ1-2,CATSEGGTDLYGYTF
TRBV5-1,TRBJ1-1,CASSLVGPPAEAFF
TRBV12-3/TRBV12-4,TRBJ2-5,CASSPGTSGRAGETQYF
TRBV19,TRBJ1-2,CASSIFGDDYGYTF
TRBV15,TRBJ2-7,CATSRDIEPYEQYF